The rows below give T cell receptor beta chains drawn from one sample of a study of blood T cell repertoires in COVID-19. The table came from immunoSEQ multiplex PCR; TCRdb's copy has only in-frame clones and leaves some out. The sample yields 30,000 to 45,000 clones, approximately 87% seen once. Material: peripheral blood. All receptors derive from a man in his 70s with acute or convalescent COVID-19. The CDR3 runs from the conserved cysteine through the conserved F or W. Fields, in order: clone size, J gene, D gene, V gene, CDR3 protein, CDR3 DNA. A D gene is named only where the DNA matches it firmly. Rows give clone size only sometimes, using once, few, many, or a class for an expanded clone.

abundance: -
j_gene: TRBJ1-2
d_gene: -
v_gene: TRBV6-2/TRBV6-3
CDR3aa: CASSNRDPNYGYTF
CDR3nt: TGTGCCAGCAGCAACCGGGATCCCAACTATGGCTACACCTTC

abundance: -
j_gene: TRBJ2-7
d_gene: -
v_gene: TRBV29-1
CDR3aa: CSVEDGYPGQGGYEQYF
CDR3nt: TGCAGCGTTGAAGATGGGTATCCGGGACAAGGGGGCTACGAGCAGTACTTC

abundance: -
j_gene: TRBJ1-2
d_gene: -
v_gene: TRBV24-1
CDR3aa: CATSAGPGRGYTF
CDR3nt: TGTGCCACCAGTGCAGGGCCGGGGAGGGGCTACACCTTC

abundance: -
j_gene: TRBJ2-3
d_gene: -
v_gene: TRBV6-5
CDR3aa: CASRASLGSTDTQYF
CDR3nt: TGTGCCAGCAGAGCTAGCCTGGGAAGCACAGATACGCAGTATTTT

abundance: -
j_gene: TRBJ2-2
d_gene: TRBD1
v_gene: TRBV2
CDR3aa: CASSEENLGQGTGELFF
CDR3nt: TGTGCCAGCAGTGAAGAGAATCTGGGACAGGGGACCGGGGAGCTGTTTTTT

abundance: few
j_gene: TRBJ1-1
d_gene: -
v_gene: TRBV15
CDR3aa: CATSGKRGSNTEAFF
CDR3nt: TGTGCCACCAGCGGTAAGAGGGGGTCGAACACTGAAGCTTTCTTT

abundance: once
j_gene: TRBJ2-3
d_gene: TRBD2
v_gene: TRBV2
CDR3aa: CASRLTSVTDTQYF
CDR3nt: TGTGCCAGCAGGCTGACTAGCGTCACAGATACGCAGTATTTT

abundance: -
j_gene: TRBJ1-2
d_gene: TRBD1
v_gene: TRBV25-1
CDR3aa: CASSEQGANYGYTF
CDR3nt: TGTGCCAGCAGTGAACAGGGGGCGAACTATGGCTACACCTTC

abundance: -
j_gene: TRBJ2-3
d_gene: TRBD2
v_gene: TRBV7-9
CDR3aa: CASSSRTSGRATDTQYF
CDR3nt: TGTGCCAGCAGCTCCCGGACTAGCGGGAGGGCCACAGATACGCAGTATTTT

abundance: -
j_gene: TRBJ1-6
d_gene: -
v_gene: TRBV3-1/TRBV3-2
CDR3aa: CASRKQGQGYNSPLHF
CDR3nt: TGTGCCAGCAGAAAACAGGGCCAGGGGTATAATTCACCCCTCCACTTT

abundance: -
j_gene: TRBJ1-2
d_gene: -
v_gene: TRBV5-5
CDR3aa: CASSLGERSGEYGYTF
CDR3nt: TGTGCCAGCAGCCTCGGGGAACGCTCAGGGGAGTATGGCTACACCTTC

abundance: -
j_gene: TRBJ2-3
d_gene: -
v_gene: TRBV2
CDR3aa: CASSRSSSRTDTQYF
CDR3nt: TGTGCCAGCAGCCGCAGTAGCAGTCGGACAGATACGCAGTATTTT

abundance: -
j_gene: TRBJ2-5
d_gene: -
v_gene: TRBV4-2
CDR3aa: CASSQEPLVRETQYF
CDR3nt: TGTGCCAGCAGCCAAGAGCCGCTAGTAAGAGAGACCCAGTACTTC

abundance: -
j_gene: TRBJ1-5
d_gene: -
v_gene: TRBV27
CDR3aa: CASSLTGPGIGNQPQHF
CDR3nt: TGTGCCAGCAGTTTAACGGGCCCGGGGATTGGGAATCAGCCCCAGCATTTT

abundance: -
j_gene: TRBJ1-4
d_gene: -
v_gene: TRBV18
CDR3aa: CASSLSGLLGGGEKLFF
CDR3nt: TGTGCCAGCTCACTATCGGGACTCCTGGGAGGTGGTGAAAAACTGTTTTTT

abundance: -
j_gene: TRBJ2-1
d_gene: TRBD2
v_gene: TRBV18
CDR3aa: CASAPSGRAGEQFF
CDR3nt: TGTGCCAGCGCACCTAGCGGGAGGGCCGGCGAGCAGTTCTTC

abundance: -
j_gene: TRBJ2-4
d_gene: -
v_gene: TRBV6-5
CDR3aa: CASSPSVAKNIQYF
CDR3nt: TGTGCCAGCAGTCCCAGCGTAGCCAAAAACATTCAGTACTTC

abundance: -
j_gene: TRBJ2-3
d_gene: TRBD2
v_gene: TRBV9
CDR3aa: CASNGDLNGTRRGDTQYF
CDR3nt: TGTGCCAGCAATGGGGACCTCAACGGGACTAGGCGAGGAGATACGCAGTATTTT

abundance: -
j_gene: TRBJ1-1
d_gene: -
v_gene: TRBV28
CDR3aa: CASSFEPLLNTEAFF
CDR3nt: TGTGCCAGCAGTTTCGAGCCCCTACTGAACACTGAAGCTTTCTTT

abundance: -
j_gene: TRBJ2-2
d_gene: TRBD2
v_gene: TRBV19
CDR3aa: CASSIEVAGVTGELFF
CDR3nt: TGTGCCAGTAGTATAGAAGTAGCGGGAGTCACCGGGGAGCTGTTTTTT

abundance: -
j_gene: TRBJ1-2
d_gene: -
v_gene: TRBV28
CDR3aa: CASSYYNYGYTF
CDR3nt: TGTGCCAGCAGTTATTATAACTATGGCTACACCTTC

abundance: -
j_gene: TRBJ1-1
d_gene: TRBD1
v_gene: TRBV29-1
CDR3aa: CSGLGQVSTEAFF
CDR3nt: TGCAGCGGCCTGGGACAGGTTTCCACTGAAGCTTTCTTT